This T cell receptor (beta chain) is drawn from a study of blood T cell repertoires in COVID-19. Looking at the study overall: Both acute and convalescent COVID-19 samples were obtained from the United States, Italy and Spain. In each case, the material was cDNA or gDNA derived from T cells, B-cell-depleted T cells, or PBMCs.

CDR3 length: 17 residues. Trimming took off 0 bases at V and 2 bases at J, with 13 bases between the two ends. Germline CDR1 is SGHDN and CDR2 is FVKESK. Methods used by the authors: It was from reference gene primer amplification that nucleated cell counts were estimated. Profiled with immunoSEQ multiplex PCR; TCRdb holds only in-frame clones, not every one. That table gives V, J and clone size, and the DNA gave D and trimming. The table lists 150,000 to 180,000 clones, 80% to 90% of them singletons. This TCR derives from a woman between 35 and 50 years old with acute or convalescent COVID-19. The chain is built from TRBV14 and TRBJ2-2; D might be TRBD1 (5 bases). The material sequenced was peripheral blood. Here the CDR3 DNA reads TGTGCCAGCAGCCAAGATCTGGGGCAGGGCAACACCGGGGAGCTGTTTTTT. Its protein product is CASSQDLGQGNTGELFF.